This entry lists 29 T cell receptor beta chains sequenced from one sample in a study of shared clonotypes between healthy human individuals. This table comes from immunoSEQ multiplex PCR, and its TCRdb copy is limited to in-frame clones, with some not included. Here the sample spans a few million clones, roughly 92% being singletons. Source material: naive CD4+ T cells sorted from blood. Subset in this sample: CD45RA+ positively selected. All receptors derive from a young man in good health.

The chain couples TRBV19 to TRBJ2-5, with 9 bases matching TRBD2. Per germline, CDR1 LNHDA and CDR2 SQIVND (reference sequence). Trimming cost V 3 bases and J 5 bases; bases outside gene matches: 13. CDR3 length: 17 residues. For the CDR3, the DNA is TGTGCCAGTAGTATCCCCCTCGGCGGGGGGGCTCGGGAGACCCAGTACTTC. Amino acid sequence: CASSIPLGGGARETQYF.

Details on this clone: Other DNA sequences in the sample encode the same CDR3. The rearrangement joins TRBV9 to TRBJ2-3; D may be TRBD2 (6 bases). The germline CDR1 and CDR2 sequences are SGDLS and YYNGEE. Trimming took 2 bases from V and 0 from J, leaving 10 bases between them. The CDR3 loop spans 15 amino acids. The CDR3 sequence: CASSVGGRSTDTQYF. CDR3 nucleotide sequence: TGTGCCAGCAGCGTGGGGGGACGGAGCACAGATACGCAGTATTTT.

The genes are TRBV5-1 and TRBJ2-6, with D possibly matching TRBD1 (5 bases). Trimming removed 4 bases at V and 0 bases at J, with 11 bases between. CDR1 and CDR2 from the germline V gene are SGHRS and YFSETQ. CDR3 length equals 16 residues. The CDR3 DNA reads TGCGCCAGCAGCGTGGACAAGCTCTCTGGGGCCAACGTCCTGACTTTC. Translated: CASSVDKLSGANVLTF.

Worth noting for this clone: This sample includes further DNA sequences coding for the same CDR3. The V and J genes are TRBV6-5 and TRBJ2-1, with D perhaps given as TRBD1 or TRBD2 (5 bases each). This CDR3 is built from 12 residues. The germline CDR1 and CDR2 sequences are MNHEY and SVGAGI. Trimming stripped 2 bases from V and 7 bases from J, with 6 bases between. DNA for the CDR3: TGTGCCAGCAGTTACGGGGGAAATGAGCAGTTCTTC. Protein sequence: CASSYGGNEQFF.

The rearrangement joins TRBV10-1 to TRBJ2-3; TRBD2 aligns across 10 bases. The germline V gene has CDR1 WNHNN and CDR2 SYGVQD (reference sequence). Losses at the gene ends were 2 bases for V and 0 bases for J; bases not matched to a gene: 2. The CDR3 spans 16 residues. DNA for the CDR3: TGCGCCAGCAGTGAGACTAGCGGGATTAGCACAGATACGCAGTATTTT. Translating it yields CASSETSGISTDTQYF.

About this clone: This CDR3 is also generated by other DNA sequences in the sample. The V gene is TRBV7-2, the J gene TRBJ2-2; unclear D gene. The V and J ends lost 1 base and 0 bases respectively, with 6 bases between them. Germline V lookup: CDR1 SGHTA, CDR2 FQGNSA. There are 15 residues in the CDR3. This chain's CDR3 is CASSLVAANTGELFF. Written as DNA, the CDR3 is TGTGCCAGCAGCTTAGTTGCTGCGAACACCGGGGAGCTGTTTTTT.

The chain recombines TRBV27 with TRBJ2-3, with a tentative D call TRBD2 (6 bases). This CDR3 has 15 residues. V lost 9 bases to trimming and J lost 1 base, with 17 bases between them. Per the germline V gene, CDR1 is MNHEY and CDR2 is SMNVEV (reference sequence). This CDR3 reads CASRRDGLRTDTQYF. The CDR3 region has the DNA TGTGCCAGTAGGAGGGACGGACTTCGCACAGATACGCAGTATTTT.

The V gene is TRBV28, the J gene TRBJ1-1; D unresolved. With 6 bases removed from V and 0 bases from J, the gap between germline ends came to 14 bases. The CDR3 consists of 15 residues. Germline assignment: CDR1 MDHEN and CDR2 SYDVKM. CDR3: CASRGPGGMNTEAFF. For the CDR3, the DNA is TGTGCCAGCAGAGGACCCGGAGGGATGAACACTGAAGCTTTCTTT.

This rearrangement joins TRBV28 to TRBJ1-2; maybe TRBD1 (6 bases). Trimming pared 6 bases from V and 2 bases from J, leaving 13 bases between. Germline values: CDR1 MDHEN, CDR2 SYDVKM. The CDR3 spans 14 residues. The CDR3 DNA sequence: TGTGCCAGCAGATCGGGGGCGGGGAACTATGGCTACACCTTC. Amino acids: CASRSGAGNYGYTF.

This rearrangement joins TRBV6-4 to TRBJ1-1, with D tentatively TRBD1 (5 bases). V was trimmed by 4 bases and J by 1 base, leaving 13 bases between them. The CDR3 runs to 15 residues. Looked up from germline, CDR1 is MRHNA and CDR2 is SNTAGT. CDR3 nucleotide sequence: TGTGCCAGCAGTGGGGGGTTCGGTAGGAACACTGAAGCTTTCTTT. Amino acids: CASSGGFGRNTEAFF.

As to this clone: Other DNA variants within this sample encode the same CDR3. The chain links TRBV19 to TRBJ2-5; D is ambiguous. In germline, CDR1 is LNHDA, CDR2 SQIVND (reference sequence). Trimming pared 4 bases from V and 1 base from J, leaving 7 bases between. The CDR3 sequence is 13 residues long. The CDR3 nucleotides are TGTGCCAGTAGTAAAAGGGCCCAAGAGACCCAGTACTTC. This gives the protein CASSKRAQETQYF.

The CDR3: CASSQQGGEQYF. The DNA of the CDR3 is TGTGCCAGCAGCCAACAGGGGGGCGAGCAGTACTTC. This sequence joins TRBV7-2 and TRBJ2-7, with 8 nucleotides matching TRBD1. CDR1 is SGHTA, CDR2 FQGNSA, per germline. This CDR3 spans 12 amino acids. The V gene end was trimmed by 5 bases and the J gene end by 6 bases; junction bases not matched to a gene: 3.

V gene TRBV27 combines with J gene TRBJ2-7, with 10 bases fitting TRBD1. Trimming took 7 bases from V and 5 from J; bases not matched to a gene: 5. Per germline, CDR1 MNHEY and CDR2 SMNVEV (reference sequence). This CDR3 has 13 residues. The CDR3 bases are TGTGCCAGCAATTGGGACAGGGGCGACGAGCAGTACTTC. It encodes CASNWDRGDEQYF.

The V gene is TRBV30, the J gene TRBJ2-6, with 11 bases matching TRBD1. V dropped 5 bases and J dropped 2; count of bases not matched to a gene: 5. Germline CDR1 and CDR2: GTSNPN and SVGIG (reference sequence). The CDR3 runs to 16 residues. The CDR3 loop is CAWARTGGAGANVLTF. The CDR3 DNA sequence: TGTGCCTGGGCAAGGACAGGGGGCGCTGGGGCCAACGTCCTGACTTTC. Together with reference TRBV30 and TRBJ2-6, the CDR3 gives the full variable domain: SQTIHQWPATLVQPVGSPLSLECTVEGTSNPNLYWYRQAAGRGLQLLFYSVGIGQISSEVPQNLSASRPQDRQFILSSKKLLLSDSGFYLCAWARTGGAGANVLTFGAGSRLTVL.

The chain combines TRBV6-4 with TRBJ2-7; 7 bases line up with TRBD1. Per the germline V gene, CDR1 is MRHNA and CDR2 is SNTAGT. The junction had 3 bases not matched to a gene; V was cut back by 4 bases and J by 0 bases. The CDR3 loop spans 14 amino acids. In nucleotides, the CDR3 is TGTGCCAGCAGTGTTACAGGGGACTCCTACGAGCAGTACTTC. Its translation: CASSVTGDSYEQYF.

The chain uses TRBV2 and TRBJ1-2; the D is unclear. Germline V gene lookup returns CDR1 SNHLY and CDR2 FYNNEI. V dropped 6 bases and J dropped 7 bases, with 18 bases sitting between them. CDR3 size: 14 residues. CDR3 DNA: TGTGCCAGCAGGCCCGGCTCCGGGAGGGTTGGCTACACCTTC. Residues: CASRPGSGRVGYTF.

The chain uses TRBV2 and TRBJ1-4, with no clear D. The V end lost 7 bases, the J end lost 3 bases, and 12 bases lay between the germline ends. The CDR3 spans 14 residues. In germline, CDR1 is SNHLY, CDR2 FYNNEI. CDR3 residues: CASNPTGSNEKLFF. The DNA of the CDR3 is TGTGCCAGCAACCCCACGGGATCTAATGAAAAACTGTTTTTT.

This chain uses TRBV2 with TRBJ2-7; 11 nucleotides match TRBD1. The CDR3 sequence is 20 residues long. Trimming took 6 bases from V and 3 from J; bases not matched to a gene: 22. CDR1 is SNHLY and CDR2 is FYNNEI in the germline V gene. CDR3 sequence: CASSVRTGGGLRGLGYEQYF. DNA of the CDR3: TGTGCCAGCAGCGTGCGGACAGGGGGCGGTTTGAGGGGACTAGGCTACGAGCAGTACTTC.

This clone was seen once. The V call is TRBV7-2, the J call TRBJ1-5, with 7 positions matching TRBD1. The junction had 4 bases not matched to a gene; V was cut back by 1 base and J by 4 bases. The germline V gene encodes CDR1 SGHTA and CDR2 FQGNSA. The CDR3 is 15 amino acids. The CDR3 spells CASSLGGQPNQPQHF. In DNA form, the CDR3 reads TGTGCCAGCAGCTTAGGGGGACAGCCTAATCAGCCCCAGCATTTT.

V and J are TRBV4-1 and TRBJ2-3; TRBD2 might be the D (6 bases). CDR1 and CDR2 from the germline V gene are MGHRA and YSYEKL. Trimming pared 0 bases from V and 1 base from J, leaving 8 bases between. The CDR3 runs 15 residues. CDR3 bases: TGCGCCAGCAGCCAAGATTTAGCGGGCACAGATACGCAGTATTTT. As protein: CASSQDLAGTDTQYF.

V is TRBV14 and J is TRBJ2-7, with 11 bases matching TRBD1. Germline trimming cut 0 bases from V and 5 bases from J; bases unmatched to any gene: 12. CDR3 length: 18 residues. Germline V gene lookup returns CDR1 SGHDN and CDR2 FVKESK. For the CDR3, the DNA is TGTGCCAGCAGCCAAGATCGTATTCCTCGGACAGGGGGCAACGAGCAGTACTTC. Residues: CASSQDRIPRTGGNEQYF.

To note about this clone: This sample includes further DNA sequences coding for the same CDR3. This chain connects TRBV11-3 to TRBJ2-7; D is undetermined. CDR1 and CDR2 (germline): SGHNT, YENEEA. V lost 3 bases and J lost 2, with 8 bases in between. CDR3 length: 13 amino acids. The CDR3 DNA is TGTGCCAGCAGCTTGGGCCAGACCTACGAGCAGTACTTC. It yields the protein CASSLGQTYEQYF.

The CDR3 DNA follows: TGTGCCAGCAGCCTTGGGGGACTAGCATCAGATACGCAGTATTTT. It yields the protein CASSLGGLASDTQYF. The chain links TRBV27 to TRBJ2-3; 9 bases line up with TRBD2. Trimming at V came to 6 bases and at J to 4 bases, leaving 8 bases not matched to a gene. The CDR3 has 15 amino acids. The germline gives CDR1 MNHEY, CDR2 SMNVEV (reference sequence).

V gene TRBV7-2 combines with J gene TRBJ2-7; D remains unclear. Trimming pared 4 bases from V and 1 base from J, leaving 11 bases between. Germline CDR1 SGHTA, CDR2 FQGNSA. The CDR3 covers 14 residues. For the CDR3, the DNA is TGTGCCAGCAGCTCCAGACCCCATTCCTACGAGCAGTACTTC. Its translation is CASSSRPHSYEQYF.

The chain carries TRBV19 and TRBJ1-3, with unresolved D. The CDR3 is 14 amino acids. V was clipped by 7 bases and J by 0 bases, with 10 bases between them. The germline CDR1 and CDR2 sequences are LNHDA and SQIVND (reference sequence). CDR3 in amino acids: CASIEVGSGNTIYF. In nucleotides, the CDR3 is TGTGCCAGTATCGAGGTTGGCTCTGGAAACACCATATATTTT.

This clone was picked up a small number of times. The sample holds other DNA sequences that translate to the same CDR3. The genes are TRBV20-1 and TRBJ2-3; D possibly corresponds to TRBD1 (5 bases). Per germline, CDR1 DFQATT and CDR2 SNEGSKA (reference sequence). This CDR3 region has 11 residues. The V end was cut by 6 bases, the J end by 1 base, with 5 bases between. The CDR3 nucleotides read TGCAGTGCAGGGGGCACAGATACGCAGTATTTT. It encodes CSAGGTDTQYF.

The chain carries TRBV21-1 and TRBJ2-1; the table's TRBD2 call for D was not verified on the DNA. TRBV21-1 is marked as a pseudogene. The CDR3 sequence is 14 residues long. The CDR3 is CASSNMGLDNEQFF. CDR3 in DNA: TGTGCCAGCAGCAATATGGGACTAGACAATGAGCAGTTCTTC.

The CDR3 DNA is TGTGCCAGTACCCGGACTAGCGGGAACACCGGGGAGCTGTTTTTT. It yields the protein CASTRTSGNTGELFF. This rearrangement joins TRBV19 to TRBJ2-2; 10 bases map to TRBD2. V shed 7 bases, J shed 1 base, and the junction held 3 bases outside the gene matches. Germline V CDR1 and CDR2: LNHDA, SQIVND (reference sequence). The CDR3 covers 15 residues.

The chain uses TRBV2 and TRBJ1-6, with TRBD1 matching 7 bases. Germline CDR1 reads SNHLY; CDR2 reads FYNNEI. The CDR3 has 17 residues. Trimming removed 6 bases from V and 0 bases from J; junction bases left unmatched: 8. The CDR3 DNA follows: TGTGCCAGCAGGGGGGGACAGTCTTACTCCTATAATTCACCCCTCCACTTT. Its translation is CASRGGQSYSYNSPLHF.